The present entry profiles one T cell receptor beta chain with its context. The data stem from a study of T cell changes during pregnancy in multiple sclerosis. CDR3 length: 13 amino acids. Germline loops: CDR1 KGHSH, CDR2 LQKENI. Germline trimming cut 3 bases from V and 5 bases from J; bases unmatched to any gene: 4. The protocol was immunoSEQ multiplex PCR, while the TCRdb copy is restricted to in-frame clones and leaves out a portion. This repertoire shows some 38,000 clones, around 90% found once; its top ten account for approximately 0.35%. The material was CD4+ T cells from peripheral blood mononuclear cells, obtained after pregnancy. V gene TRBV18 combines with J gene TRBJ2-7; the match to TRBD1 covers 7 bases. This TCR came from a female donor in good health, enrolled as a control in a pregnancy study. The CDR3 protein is CASSPTGNNEQYF. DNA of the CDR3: TGTGCCAGCTCACCGACAGGGAACAACGAGCAGTACTTC.